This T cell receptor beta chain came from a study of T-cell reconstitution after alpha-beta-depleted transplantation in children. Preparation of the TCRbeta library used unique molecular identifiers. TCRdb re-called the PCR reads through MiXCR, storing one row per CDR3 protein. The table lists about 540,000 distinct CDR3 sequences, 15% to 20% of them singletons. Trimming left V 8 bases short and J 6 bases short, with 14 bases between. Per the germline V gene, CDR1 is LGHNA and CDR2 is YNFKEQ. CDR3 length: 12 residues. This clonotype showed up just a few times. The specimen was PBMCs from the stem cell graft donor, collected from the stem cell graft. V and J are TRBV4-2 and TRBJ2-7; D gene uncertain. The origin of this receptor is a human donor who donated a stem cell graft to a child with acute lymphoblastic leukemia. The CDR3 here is CASSFLGSEQYF. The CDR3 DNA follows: TGTGCCAGCTCCTTTTTAGGGTCCGAGCAGTACTTC.